This TCR beta chain is from a study of blood T cell repertoires in COVID-19. About the research overall: There were acute and convalescent COVID-19 samples, and they came from the United States, Italy and Spain.

How the authors handled the data: The assay estimated nucleated cells by amplifying reference gene primers. This table comes from immunoSEQ multiplex PCR, and its TCRdb copy is limited to in-frame clones, with some not included. V and J calls and clone size are copied from that table; D and trimming were computed from the DNA. The repertoire holds about 170,000 clones, roughly nine tenths seen once, with under 3.5% in the top ten. Germline V lookup: CDR1 LNHDA, CDR2 SQIVND (reference sequence). The length of the CDR3 is 14 residues. V gave up 3 bases and J gave up 4 bases, with 13 bases separating them.

This TCR derives from a man aged 70 or older with acute or convalescent COVID-19. The chain is built from TRBV19 and TRBJ2-7; perhaps TRBD1 as D (5 bases). The specimen was peripheral blood. This CDR3 reads CASSIGQGRYEQYF. For the CDR3, the DNA is TGTGCCAGTAGTATCGGGCAGGGAAGGTACGAGCAGTACTTC.